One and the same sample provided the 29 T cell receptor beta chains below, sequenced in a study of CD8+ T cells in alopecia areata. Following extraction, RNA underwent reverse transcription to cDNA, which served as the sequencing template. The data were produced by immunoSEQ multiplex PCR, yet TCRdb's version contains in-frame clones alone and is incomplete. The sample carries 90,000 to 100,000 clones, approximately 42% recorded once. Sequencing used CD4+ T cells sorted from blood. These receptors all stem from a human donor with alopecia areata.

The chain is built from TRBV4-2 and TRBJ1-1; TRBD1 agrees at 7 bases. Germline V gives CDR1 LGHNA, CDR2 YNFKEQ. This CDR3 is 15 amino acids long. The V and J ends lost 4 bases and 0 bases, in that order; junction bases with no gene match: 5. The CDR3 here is CASSREGQLNTEAFF. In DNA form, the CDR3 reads TGTGCCAGCAGCCGAGAGGGACAGTTGAACACTGAAGCTTTCTTT.

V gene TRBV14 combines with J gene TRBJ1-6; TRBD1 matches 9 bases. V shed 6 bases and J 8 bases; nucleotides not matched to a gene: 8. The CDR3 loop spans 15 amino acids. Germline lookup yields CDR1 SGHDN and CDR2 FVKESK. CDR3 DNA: TGTGCCAGCAGTCGGGACAGGGAGTCGCATTCACCCCTCCACTTT. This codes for CASSRDRESHSPLHF. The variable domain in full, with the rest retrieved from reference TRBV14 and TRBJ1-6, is EAGVTQFPSHSVIEKGQTVTLRCDPISGHDNLYWYRRVMGKEIKFLLHFVKESKQDESGMPNNRFLAERTGGTYSTLKVQPAELEDSGVYFCASSRDRESHSPLHFGNGTRLTVT.

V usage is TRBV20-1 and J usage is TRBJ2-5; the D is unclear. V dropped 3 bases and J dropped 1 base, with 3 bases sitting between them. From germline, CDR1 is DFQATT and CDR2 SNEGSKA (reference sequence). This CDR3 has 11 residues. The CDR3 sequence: CSARVQETQYF. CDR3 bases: TGCAGTGCTAGGGTCCAAGAGACCCAGTACTTC.

The CDR3 reads CSVADYLQFF. For the CDR3, the DNA is TGCAGCGTTGCGGACTATCTGCAGTTCTTC. The V and J genes are TRBV29-1 and TRBJ2-1, with D tentatively TRBD2 (6 bases). This CDR3 is 10 amino acids long. Germline loops: CDR1 SQVTM, CDR2 ANQGSEA. V gave up 4 bases and J gave up 12 bases, with 10 bases separating them.

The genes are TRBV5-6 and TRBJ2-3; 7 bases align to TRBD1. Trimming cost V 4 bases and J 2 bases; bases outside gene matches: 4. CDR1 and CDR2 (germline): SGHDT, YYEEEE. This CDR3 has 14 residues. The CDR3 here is CASSQGQDTDTQYF. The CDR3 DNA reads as TGTGCCAGCAGCCAAGGACAGGACACAGATACGCAGTATTTT.

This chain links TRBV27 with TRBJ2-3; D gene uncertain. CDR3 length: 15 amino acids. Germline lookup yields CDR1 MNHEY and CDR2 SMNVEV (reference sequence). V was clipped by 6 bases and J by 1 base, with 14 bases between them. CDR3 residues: CASSPLLGGTDTQYF. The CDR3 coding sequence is TGTGCCAGCAGCCCTCTACTTGGGGGCACAGATACGCAGTATTTT.

CDR3 sequence reads: CASSLGRDTDTQYF. The CDR3 coding sequence is TGCGCCAGCAGCTTGGGCAGGGACACAGATACGCAGTATTTT. This rearrangement joins TRBV5-1 to TRBJ2-3; possibly TRBD1 for D (5 bases). V shed 0 bases and J shed 2 bases, with 7 bases lying between them. Germline loops: CDR1 SGHRS, CDR2 YFSETQ. The CDR3 sequence is 14 residues long.

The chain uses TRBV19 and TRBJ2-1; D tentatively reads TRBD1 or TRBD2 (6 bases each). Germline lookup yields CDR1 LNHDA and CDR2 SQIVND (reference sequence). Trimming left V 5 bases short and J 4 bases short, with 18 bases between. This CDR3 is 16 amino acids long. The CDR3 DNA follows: TGTGCCAGTAGTCCGATTAGCGGAGGGGGATACAATGAGCAGTTCTTC. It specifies CASSPISGGGYNEQFF.

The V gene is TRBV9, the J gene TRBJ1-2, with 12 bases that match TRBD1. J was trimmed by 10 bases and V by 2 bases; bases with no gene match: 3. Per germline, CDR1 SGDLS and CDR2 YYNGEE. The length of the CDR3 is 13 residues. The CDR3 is CASSVGTGGVYTF. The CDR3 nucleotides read TGTGCCAGCAGCGTCGGGACAGGGGGCGTCTACACCTTC.

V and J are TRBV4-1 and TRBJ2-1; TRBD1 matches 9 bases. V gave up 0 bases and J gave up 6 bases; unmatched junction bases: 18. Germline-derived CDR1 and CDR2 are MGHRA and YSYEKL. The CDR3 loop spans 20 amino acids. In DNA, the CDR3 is TGCGCCAGCAGCCAAGATTTGCTAAACTTAAGGGACAGGGAGGGCAATGAGCAGTTCTTC. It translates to CASSQDLLNLRDREGNEQFF.

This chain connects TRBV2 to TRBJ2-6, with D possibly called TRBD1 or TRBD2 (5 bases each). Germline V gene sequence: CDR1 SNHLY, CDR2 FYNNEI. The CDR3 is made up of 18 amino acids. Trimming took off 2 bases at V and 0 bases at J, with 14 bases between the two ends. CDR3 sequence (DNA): TGTGCCAGCAGTGAAAGGGCAGCTGGGGGCTCTGGGGCCAACGTCCTGACTTTC. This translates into CASSERAAGGSGANVLTF. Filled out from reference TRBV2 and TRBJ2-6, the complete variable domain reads EPEVTQTPSHQVTQMGQEVILRCVPISNHLYFYWYRQILGQKVEFLVSFYNNEISEKSEIFDDQFSVERPDGSNFTLKIRSTKLEDSAMYFCASSERAAGGSGANVLTFGAGSRLTVL.

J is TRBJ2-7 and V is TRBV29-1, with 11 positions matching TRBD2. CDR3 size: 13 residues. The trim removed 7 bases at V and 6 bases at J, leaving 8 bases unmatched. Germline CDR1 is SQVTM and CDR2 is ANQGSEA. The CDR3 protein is CSGQLAGAGEQYF. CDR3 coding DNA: TGCAGCGGACAACTAGCGGGAGCTGGCGAGCAGTACTTC.

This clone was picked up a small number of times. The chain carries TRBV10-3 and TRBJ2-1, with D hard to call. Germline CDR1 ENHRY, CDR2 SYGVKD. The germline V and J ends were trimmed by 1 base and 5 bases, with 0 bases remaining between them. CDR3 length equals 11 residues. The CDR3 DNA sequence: TGTGCCATCAGTGAGTACAATGAGCAGTTCTTC. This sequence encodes CAISEYNEQFF.

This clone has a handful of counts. CDR3 protein: CASSDPGLIIQYF. The DNA for the CDR3 is TGTGCCAGCAGTGACCCGGGACTCATCATTCAGTACTTC. The rearrangement uses TRBV2 and TRBJ2-4, with TRBD2 as a possible D gene (6 bases). CDR3 length equals 13 residues. Germline CDR1 is SNHLY and CDR2 is FYNNEI. Trimming cost V 3 bases and J 9 bases, with 12 bases left between them. Filled out from reference TRBV2 and TRBJ2-4, the complete variable domain reads EPEVTQTPSHQVTQMGQEVILRCVPISNHLYFYWYRQILGQKVEFLVSFYNNEISEKSEIFDDQFSVERPDGSNFTLKIRSTKLEDSAMYFCASSDPGLIIQYFGAGTRLSVL.

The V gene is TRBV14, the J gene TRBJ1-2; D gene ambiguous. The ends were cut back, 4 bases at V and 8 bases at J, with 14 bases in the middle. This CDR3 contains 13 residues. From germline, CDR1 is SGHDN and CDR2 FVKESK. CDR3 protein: CASSPQATGGYTF. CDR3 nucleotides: TGTGCCAGCAGCCCGCAGGCAACGGGAGGCTACACCTTC.

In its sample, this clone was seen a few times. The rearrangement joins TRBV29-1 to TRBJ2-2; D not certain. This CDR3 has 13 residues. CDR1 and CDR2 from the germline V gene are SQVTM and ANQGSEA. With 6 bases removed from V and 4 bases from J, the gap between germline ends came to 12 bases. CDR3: CSVGLVSTGELFF. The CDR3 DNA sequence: TGCAGCGTGGGTCTAGTATCCACCGGGGAGCTGTTTTTT.

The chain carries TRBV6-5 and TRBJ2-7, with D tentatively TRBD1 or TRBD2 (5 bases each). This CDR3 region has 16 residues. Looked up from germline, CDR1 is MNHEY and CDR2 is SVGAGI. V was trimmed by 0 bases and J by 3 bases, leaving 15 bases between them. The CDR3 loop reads CASSYSTLRGVYEQYF. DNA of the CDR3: TGTGCCAGCAGTTACTCGACCTTAAGAGGGGTCTACGAGCAGTACTTC.

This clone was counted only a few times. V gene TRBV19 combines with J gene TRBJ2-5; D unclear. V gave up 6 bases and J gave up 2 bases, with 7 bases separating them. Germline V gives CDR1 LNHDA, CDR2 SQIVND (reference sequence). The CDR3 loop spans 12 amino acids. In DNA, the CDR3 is TGTGCCAGTAGATTACTTCAAGAGACCCAGTACTTC. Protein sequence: CASRLLQETQYF.

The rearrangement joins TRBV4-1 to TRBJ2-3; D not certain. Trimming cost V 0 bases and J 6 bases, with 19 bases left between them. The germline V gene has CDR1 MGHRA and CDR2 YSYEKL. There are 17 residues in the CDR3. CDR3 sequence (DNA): TGCGCCAGCAGCCAAGAAATTGACCCGGTCCATTCGGATACGCAGTATTTT. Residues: CASSQEIDPVHSDTQYF.

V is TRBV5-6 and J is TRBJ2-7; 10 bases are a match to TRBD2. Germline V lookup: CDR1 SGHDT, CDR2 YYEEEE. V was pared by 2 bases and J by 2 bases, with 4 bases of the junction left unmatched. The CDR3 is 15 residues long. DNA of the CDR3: TGTGCCAGCAGCTTAAGCGGGAGGGTGACCTACGAGCAGTACTTC. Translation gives CASSLSGRVTYEQYF.

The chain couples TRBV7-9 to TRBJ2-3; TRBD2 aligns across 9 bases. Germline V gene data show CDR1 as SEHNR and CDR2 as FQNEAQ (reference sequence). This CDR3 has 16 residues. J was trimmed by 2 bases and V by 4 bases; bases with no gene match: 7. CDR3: CASSWQAGGSTDTQYF. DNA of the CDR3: TGTGCCAGCAGCTGGCAAGCGGGAGGATCCACAGATACGCAGTATTTT.

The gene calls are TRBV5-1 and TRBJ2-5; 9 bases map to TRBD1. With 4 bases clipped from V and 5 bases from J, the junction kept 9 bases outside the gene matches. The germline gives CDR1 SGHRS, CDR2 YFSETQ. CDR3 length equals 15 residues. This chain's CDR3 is CASSLLDRGYETQYF. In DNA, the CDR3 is TGCGCCAGCAGCCTGCTCGACAGGGGGTATGAGACCCAGTACTTC.

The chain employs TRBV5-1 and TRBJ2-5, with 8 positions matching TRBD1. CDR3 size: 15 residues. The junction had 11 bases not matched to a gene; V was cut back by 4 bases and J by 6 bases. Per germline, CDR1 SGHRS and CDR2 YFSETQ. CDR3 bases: TGCGCCAGCAGCGCCTCCGGGACAGGAGGGCAGACCCAGTACTTC. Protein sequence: CASSASGTGGQTQYF.

This CDR3 reads CASGISGKIGDTQYF. The CDR3 nucleotides are TGTGCCAGCGGGATTAGCGGAAAGATCGGAGATACGCAGTATTTT. The chain links TRBV6-6 to TRBJ2-3, with a weak D call TRBD2 (6 bases). Germline assignment: CDR1 MNHNY and CDR2 SVGAGI (reference sequence). V was pared by 8 bases and J by 5 bases, with 20 bases between. The CDR3 runs to 15 residues.

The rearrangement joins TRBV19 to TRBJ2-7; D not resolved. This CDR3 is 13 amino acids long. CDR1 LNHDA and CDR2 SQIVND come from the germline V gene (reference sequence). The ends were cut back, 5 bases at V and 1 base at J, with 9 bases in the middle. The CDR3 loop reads CASSYRPSYEQYF. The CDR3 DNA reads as TGTGCCAGTAGTTATCGTCCTTCCTACGAGCAGTACTTC.

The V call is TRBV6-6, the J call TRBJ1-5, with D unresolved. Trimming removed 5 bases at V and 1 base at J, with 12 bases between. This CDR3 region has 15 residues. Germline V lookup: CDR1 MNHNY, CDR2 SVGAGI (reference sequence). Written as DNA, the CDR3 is TGTGCCAGCAGTGGGTATTTGGGGAGCAATCAGCCCCAGCATTTT. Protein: CASSGYLGSNQPQHF.

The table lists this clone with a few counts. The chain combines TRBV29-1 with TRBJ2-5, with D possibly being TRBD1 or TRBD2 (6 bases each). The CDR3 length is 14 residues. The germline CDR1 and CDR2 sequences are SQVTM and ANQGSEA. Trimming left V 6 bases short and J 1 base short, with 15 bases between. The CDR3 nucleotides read TGCAGCGTATCGAGCGGAGGGGGCCAAGAGACCCAGTACTTC. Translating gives CSVSSGGGQETQYF.

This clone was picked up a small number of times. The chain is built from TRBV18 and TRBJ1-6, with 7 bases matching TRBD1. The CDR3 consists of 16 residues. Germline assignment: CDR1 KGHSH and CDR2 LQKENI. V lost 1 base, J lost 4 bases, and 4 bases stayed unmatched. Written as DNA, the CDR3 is TGTGCCAGCTCACCACAACAGGGGCAGTATAATTCACCCCTCCACTTT. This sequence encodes CASSPQQGQYNSPLHF.

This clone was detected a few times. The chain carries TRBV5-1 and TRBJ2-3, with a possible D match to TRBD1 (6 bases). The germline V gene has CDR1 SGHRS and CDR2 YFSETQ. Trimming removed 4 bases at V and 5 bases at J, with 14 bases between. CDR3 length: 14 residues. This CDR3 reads CASSADRTVDTQYF. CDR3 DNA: TGCGCCAGCAGCGCGGACAGAACGGTAGATACGCAGTATTTT.